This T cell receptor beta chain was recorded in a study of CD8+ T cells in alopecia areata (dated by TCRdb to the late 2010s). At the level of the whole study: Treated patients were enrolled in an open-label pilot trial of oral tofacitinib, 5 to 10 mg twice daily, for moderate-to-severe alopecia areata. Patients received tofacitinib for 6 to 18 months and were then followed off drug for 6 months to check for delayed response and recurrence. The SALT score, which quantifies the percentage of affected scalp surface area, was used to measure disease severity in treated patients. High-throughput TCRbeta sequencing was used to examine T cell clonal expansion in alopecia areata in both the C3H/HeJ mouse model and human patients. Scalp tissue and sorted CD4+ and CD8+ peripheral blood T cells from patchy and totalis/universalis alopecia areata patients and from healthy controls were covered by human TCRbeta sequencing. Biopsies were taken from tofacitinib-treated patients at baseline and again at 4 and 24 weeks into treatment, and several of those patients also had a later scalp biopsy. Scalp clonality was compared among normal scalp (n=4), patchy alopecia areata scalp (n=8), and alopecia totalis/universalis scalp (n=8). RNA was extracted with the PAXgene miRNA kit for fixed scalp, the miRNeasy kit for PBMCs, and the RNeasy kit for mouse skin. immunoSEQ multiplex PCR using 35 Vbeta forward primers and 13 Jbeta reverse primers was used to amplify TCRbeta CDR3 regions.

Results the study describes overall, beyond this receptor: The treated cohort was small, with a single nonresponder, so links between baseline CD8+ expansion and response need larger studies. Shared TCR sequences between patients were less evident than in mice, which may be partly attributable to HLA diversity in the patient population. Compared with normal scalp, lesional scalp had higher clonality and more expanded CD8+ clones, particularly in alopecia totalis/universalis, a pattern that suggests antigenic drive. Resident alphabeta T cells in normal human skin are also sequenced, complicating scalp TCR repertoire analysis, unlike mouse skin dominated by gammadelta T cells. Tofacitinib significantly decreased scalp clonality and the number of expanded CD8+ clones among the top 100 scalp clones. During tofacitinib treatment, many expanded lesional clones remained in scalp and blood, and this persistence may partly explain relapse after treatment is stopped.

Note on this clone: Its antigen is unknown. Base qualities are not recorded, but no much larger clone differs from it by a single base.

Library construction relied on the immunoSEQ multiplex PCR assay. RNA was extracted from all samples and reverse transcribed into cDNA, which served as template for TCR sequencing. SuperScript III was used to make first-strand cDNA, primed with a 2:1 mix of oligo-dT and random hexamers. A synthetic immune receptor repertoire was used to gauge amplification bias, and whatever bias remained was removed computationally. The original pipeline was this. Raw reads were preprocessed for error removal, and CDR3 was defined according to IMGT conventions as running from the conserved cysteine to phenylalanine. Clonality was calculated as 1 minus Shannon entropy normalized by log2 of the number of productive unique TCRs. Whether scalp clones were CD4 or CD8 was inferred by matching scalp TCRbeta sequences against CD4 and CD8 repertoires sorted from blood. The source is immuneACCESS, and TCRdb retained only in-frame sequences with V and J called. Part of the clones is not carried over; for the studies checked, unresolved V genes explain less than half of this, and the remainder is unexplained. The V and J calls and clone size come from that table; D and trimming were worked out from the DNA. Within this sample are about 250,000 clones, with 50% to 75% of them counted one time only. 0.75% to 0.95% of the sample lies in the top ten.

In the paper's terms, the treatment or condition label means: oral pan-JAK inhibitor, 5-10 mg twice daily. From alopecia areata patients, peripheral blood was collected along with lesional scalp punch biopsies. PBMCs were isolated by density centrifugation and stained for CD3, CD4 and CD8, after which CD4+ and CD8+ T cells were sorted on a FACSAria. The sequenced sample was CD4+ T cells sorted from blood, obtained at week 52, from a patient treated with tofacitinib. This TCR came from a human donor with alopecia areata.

The CDR3 region: CSVLRSSAEHLAKNIQYF. Here is the DNA: TGCAGCGTTCTTCGCAGCAGCGCCGAACATCTAGCCAAAAACATTCAGTACTTC. The V and J segments used are TRBV29-1 and TRBJ2-4; no D segment can be confidently identified. Sequences SQVTM (CDR1) and ANQGSEA (CDR2) are obtained from the germline V gene. From its cysteine to its phenylalanine, the CDR3 spans 18 amino acids. Just the 54-base CDR3 DNA is kept, in frame starting at base 1. V loses 5 bases of germline sequence and J loses 0 bases, and the interval between the two ends is 23 bases.